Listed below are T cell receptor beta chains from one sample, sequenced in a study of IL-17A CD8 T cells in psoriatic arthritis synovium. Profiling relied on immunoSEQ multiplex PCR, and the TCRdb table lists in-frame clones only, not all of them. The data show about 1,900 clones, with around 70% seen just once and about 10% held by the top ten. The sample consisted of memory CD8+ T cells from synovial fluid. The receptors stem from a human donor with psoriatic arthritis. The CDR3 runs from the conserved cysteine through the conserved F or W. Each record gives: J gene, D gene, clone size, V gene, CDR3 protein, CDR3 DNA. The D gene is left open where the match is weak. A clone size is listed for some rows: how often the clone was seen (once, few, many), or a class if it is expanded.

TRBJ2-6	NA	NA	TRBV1	CTSRGRSLCTSRANVLTF	TGCACCAGCAGGGGTCGCAGTTTGTGCACAAGTCGGGCCAACGTCCTGACTTTC
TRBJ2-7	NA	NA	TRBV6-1	CAGGTYEQYF	TGTGCCGGTGGAACCTACGAGCAGTACTTC
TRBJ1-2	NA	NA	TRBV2	CASSEIGSRYGYTF	TGTGCCAGCAGTGAGATCGGTTCGCGCTATGGCTACACCTTC
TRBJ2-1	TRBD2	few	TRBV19	CASGTSGRYNEQFF	TGTGCCAGTGGTACTAGCGGGCGCTACAATGAGCAGTTCTTC
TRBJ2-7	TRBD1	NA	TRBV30	CAWRDRRAYEQYF	TGTGCCTGGCGGGACAGACGAGCCTACGAGCAGTACTTC
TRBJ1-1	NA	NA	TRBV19	CASSTFLLPVHMNTEAFF	TGTGCCAGTAGTACGTTTTTGCTCCCGGTACACATGAACACTGAAGCTTTCTTT
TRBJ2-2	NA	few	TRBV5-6	CASSPPAGAVNTGELFF	TGTGCCAGCAGCCCCCCCGCTGGGGCGGTGAACACCGGGGAGCTGTTTTTT
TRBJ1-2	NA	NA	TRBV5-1	CASSWEGIGYTF	TGCGCCAGCAGCTGGGAGGGGATTGGCTACACCTTC
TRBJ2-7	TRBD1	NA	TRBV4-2	CASSHGQGYEQYF	TGTGCCAGCAGCCACGGACAGGGCTACGAGCAGTACTTC
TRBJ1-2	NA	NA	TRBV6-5	CASTPTGLAYGYTF	TGTGCCAGTACCCCGACAGGCTTAGCCTATGGCTACACCTTC
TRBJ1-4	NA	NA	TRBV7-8	CASSLYRRANEKLFF	TGTGCCAGCAGCTTATACAGGAGAGCTAATGAAAAACTGTTTTTT
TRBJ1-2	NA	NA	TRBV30	CAWSLDSGGYTF	TGTGCCTGGAGCTTGGACAGTGGTGGCTACACCTTC
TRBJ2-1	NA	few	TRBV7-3	CASSLNTHEQFF	TGTGCCAGCAGCTTAAACACGCATGAGCAGTTCTTC
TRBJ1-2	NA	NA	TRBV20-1	CSAPGMYGYTF	TGCAGTGCTCCTGGGATGTATGGCTACACCTTC
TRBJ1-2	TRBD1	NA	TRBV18	CASSPPGTDYGYTF	TGTGCCAGCTCACCACCCGGGACAGACTATGGCTACACCTTC
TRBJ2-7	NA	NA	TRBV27	CASSFGVGEQYF	TGTGCCAGCAGTTTCGGGGTGGGCGAGCAGTACTTC
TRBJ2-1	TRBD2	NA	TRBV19	CASSKLLAGAYKQFF	TGTGCCAGTAGTAAATTACTAGCGGGGGCCTACAAGCAGTTCTTC
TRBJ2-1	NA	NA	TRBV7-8	CASSLGTAEQFF	TGTGCCAGCAGCTTAGGGACGGCAGAGCAGTTCTTC
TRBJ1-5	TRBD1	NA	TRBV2	CASSLTPGTGNQPQHF	TGTGCCAGCAGCCTTACCCCCGGGACAGGAAATCAGCCCCAGCATTTT
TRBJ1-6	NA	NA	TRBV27	CASSNLNSPLHF	TGTGCCAGCAGTAACCTAAATTCACCCCTCCACTTT
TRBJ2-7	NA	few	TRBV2	CASSGGSSYEQYF	TGTGCCAGCAGTGGGGGGAGCTCCTACGAGCAGTACTTC
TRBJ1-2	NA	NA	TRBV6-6	CASSYVGAGGYTF	TGTGCCAGCAGTTACGTAGGTGCCGGTGGCTACACCTTC
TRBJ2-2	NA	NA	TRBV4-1	CASSYLGTGELFF	TGCGCCAGCAGCTACCTAGGGACCGGGGAGCTGTTTTTT
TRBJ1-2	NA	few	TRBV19	CASSPPGTGPYGYTF	TGTGCCAGTAGTCCCCCCGGAACAGGGCCCTATGGCTACACCTTC
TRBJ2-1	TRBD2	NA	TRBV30	CAWTAGGVNEQFF	TGTGCCTGGACGGCGGGGGGGGTCAATGAGCAGTTCTTC
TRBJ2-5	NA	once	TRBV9	CASSSGGYWETQYF	TGTGCCAGCAGTTCAGGAGGATATTGGGAGACCCAGTACTTC
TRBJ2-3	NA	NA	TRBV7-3	CASSDLVGTQYF	TGTGCCAGCAGCGATCTAGTCGGCACGCAGTATTTT
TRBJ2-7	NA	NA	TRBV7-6	CASSPGTDYSYEQYF	TGTGCCAGCAGCCCGGGGACGGATTACTCCTACGAGCAGTACTTC
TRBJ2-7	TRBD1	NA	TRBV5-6	CASSPLGQGGYEQYF	TGTGCCAGCAGCCCCCTAGGACAGGGGGGTTACGAGCAGTACTTC
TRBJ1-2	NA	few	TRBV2	CASRGRENYGYTF	TGTGCCAGCAGGGGACGCGAAAACTATGGCTACACCTTC
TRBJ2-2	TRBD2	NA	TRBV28	CASRPTSGNTGELFF	TGTGCCAGCAGGCCGACTAGCGGGAACACCGGGGAGCTGTTTTTT
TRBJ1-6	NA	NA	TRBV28	CASRAIGDYNSPLHF	TGTGCCAGCAGGGCGATTGGGGACTATAATTCACCCCTCCACTTT
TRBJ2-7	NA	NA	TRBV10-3	CAISESPSYEQYF	TGTGCCATCAGTGAGTCCCCTTCCTACGAGCAGTACTTC
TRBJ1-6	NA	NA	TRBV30	CAWHTGPPMAYNSPLHF	TGTGCCTGGCATACCGGGCCCCCGATGGCCTATAATTCACCCCTCCACTTT
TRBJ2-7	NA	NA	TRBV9	CASSAQPGLPYEQYF	TGTGCCAGCAGTGCCCAGCCGGGACTGCCTTACGAGCAGTACTTC
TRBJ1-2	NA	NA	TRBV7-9	CASSVNRIGYGYTF	TGTGCCAGCAGCGTAAACAGGATCGGCTATGGCTACACCTTC
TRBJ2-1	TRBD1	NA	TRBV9	CASSLEGTANNEQFF	TGTGCCAGCAGCTTAGAGGGGACAGCCAACAATGAGCAGTTCTTC
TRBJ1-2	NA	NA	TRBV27	CASSLSPTSNYGYTF	TGTGCCAGCAGTTTATCCCCCACGTCTAACTATGGCTACACCTTC
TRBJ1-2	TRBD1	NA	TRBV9	CASSVGGGVYGYTF	TGTGCCAGCAGCGTTGGAGGGGGCGTCTATGGCTACACCTTC
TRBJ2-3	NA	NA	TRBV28	CASRETKTGGFTDTQYF	TGTGCCAGCAGGGAAACGAAGACAGGCGGATTCACAGATACGCAGTATTTT
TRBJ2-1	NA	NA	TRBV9	CASSGGGGGEQFF	TGTGCCAGCAGCGGCGGAGGAGGGGGTGAGCAGTTCTTC
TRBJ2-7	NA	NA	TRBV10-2	CASSESWGRYEQYF	TGCGCCAGCAGTGAGTCCTGGGGCAGATACGAGCAGTACTTC
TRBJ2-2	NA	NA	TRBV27	CASSPNTGELFF	TGTGCCAGCAGTCCAAACACCGGGGAGCTGTTTTTT
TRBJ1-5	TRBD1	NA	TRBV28	CASRFPGQGRYSNQPQHF	TGTGCCAGCAGATTCCCGGGACAGGGCCGATATAGCAATCAGCCCCAGCATTTT
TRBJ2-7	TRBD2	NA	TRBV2	CASKGLAGAPYEQYF	TGTGCCAGCAAGGGACTAGCGGGAGCGCCGTACGAGCAGTACTTC
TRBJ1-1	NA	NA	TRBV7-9	CASSLVKAGDTEAFF	TGTGCCAGCAGCTTAGTAAAGGCAGGGGATACTGAAGCTTTCTTT
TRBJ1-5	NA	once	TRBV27	CASSLGQGLGQPQHF	TGTGCCAGCAGTTTAGGTCAGGGTTTGGGACAGCCCCAGCATTTT
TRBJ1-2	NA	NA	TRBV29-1	CSVYRERGLGYTF	TGCAGCGTCTACAGGGAGAGGGGGTTAGGCTACACCTTC
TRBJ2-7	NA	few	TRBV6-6	CASSHGTYEQYF	TGTGCCAGCAGTCACGGGACCTACGAGCAGTACTTC
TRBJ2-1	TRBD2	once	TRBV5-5	CASSLPSGGLYNEQFF	TGTGCCAGCAGCTTGCCAAGCGGGGGCCTCTACAATGAGCAGTTCTTC
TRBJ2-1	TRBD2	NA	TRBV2	CAITTSRSSSYNEQFF	TGTGCCATCACGACTAGCCGGAGTAGTTCCTACAATGAGCAGTTCTTC
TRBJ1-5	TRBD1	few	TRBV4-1	CASSPGQGNQPQHF	TGCGCCAGCAGCCCGGGACAGGGCAATCAGCCCCAGCATTTT
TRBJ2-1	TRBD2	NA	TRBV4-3	CASSPSYLAGGRSEQFF	TGCGCCAGCAGCCCCTCCTACTTAGCGGGGGGGCGAAGTGAGCAGTTCTTC